This T cell receptor (beta chain) was obtained from a study of T cell repertoires in ileal Crohn's disease. The overall study: M6 samples are neoterminal ileum biopsies from postoperative colonoscopy. Findings and limits, study-wide: Endoscopy was done a median about 6.8 months after surgery. Mucosal expansions were suggested to be mainly CD8 T cells. Clonal expansions were more frequent in active smokers than non-smokers at surgery.

This clone was detected only a few times. What it recognizes is unknown. The same CDR3 is also encoded by other DNA sequences in this sample. Trimming pared 3 bases from V and 2 bases from J, leaving 7 bases between. The V gene's germline CDR1 is LNHDA and CDR2 SQIVND (reference sequence). CDR3 length: 13 amino acids. Data came from immunoSEQ multiplex PCR; TCRdb stores just in-frame clones and leaves some out. Of about 7,400 clones detected, around four fifths appear once; the ten largest clones hold less than 8.5%. The sample's time point: neoterminal ileum biopsy at postoperative endoscopy, about 6 months after surgery.

This TCR came from an adult with Crohn's disease. Material for sequencing was ileal tissue. V is TRBV19 and J is TRBJ1-2; D unresolved. CDR3 residues: CASSISGNYGYTF. DNA of the CDR3: TGTGCCAGTAGTATCTCAGGAAACTATGGCTACACCTTC.